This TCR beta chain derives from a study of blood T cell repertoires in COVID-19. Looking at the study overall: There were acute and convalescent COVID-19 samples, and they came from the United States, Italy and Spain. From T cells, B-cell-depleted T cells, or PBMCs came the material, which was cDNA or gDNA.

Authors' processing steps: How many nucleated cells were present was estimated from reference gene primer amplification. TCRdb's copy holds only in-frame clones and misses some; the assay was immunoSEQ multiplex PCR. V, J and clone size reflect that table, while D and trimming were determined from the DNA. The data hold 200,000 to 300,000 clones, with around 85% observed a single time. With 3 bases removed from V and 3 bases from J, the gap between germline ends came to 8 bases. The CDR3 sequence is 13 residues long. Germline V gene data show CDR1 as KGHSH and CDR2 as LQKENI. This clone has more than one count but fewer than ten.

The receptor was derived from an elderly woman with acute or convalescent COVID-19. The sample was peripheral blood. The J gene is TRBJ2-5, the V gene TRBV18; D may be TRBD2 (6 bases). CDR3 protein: CASSPQREETQYF. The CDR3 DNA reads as TGTGCCAGCTCACCCCAGCGGGAAGAGACCCAGTACTTC.